One sample yielded the 21 T cell receptor beta chains listed below, sequenced in a study of T cells in Graves' hyperthyroidism and ophthalmopathy. The investigators amplified TCR beta CDR3 regions from RNA transcripts. RT-PCR in the first round (using the HTBI primer set) targeted the TCR CDR3. TCRdb reprocessed the multiplex PCR reads with MiXCR, giving one entry per CDR3 protein. The data hold tens of thousands of distinct CDR3 sequences, with about 52% observed a single time. Sequencing was done on a sample of peripheral blood or thyroid tissue (not recorded which). These receptors came from a woman in her forties or fifties with Graves' hyperthyroidism.

This clonotype is medium-sized by share. V and J are TRBV29-1 and TRBJ1-2; TRBD1 is a possible D gene (6 bases). Trimming shortened V by 3 bases and J by 7 bases, and 9 bases separated the two germline ends. Germline V gives CDR1 SQVTM, CDR2 ANQGSEA. The CDR3 is 11 amino acids. DNA of the CDR3: TGCAGCGTTGATGACAGGCTTGGCTACACCTTC. It is translated as CSVDDRLGYTF. Full variable domain (outside the CDR3, taken from reference TRBV29-1 and TRBJ1-2): SAVISQKPSRDICQRGTSLTIQCQVDSQVTMMFWYRQQPGQSLTLIATANQGSEATYESGFVIDKFPISRPNLTFSTLTVSNMSPEDSSIYLCSVDDRLGYTFGSGTRLTVV.

This clonotype was recorded at least ten times. The CDR3 reads CASSLTGGDQPQHF. DNA for the CDR3: TGTGCCAGCAGCCTGACAGGGGGCGATCAGCCCCAGCATTTT. The chain joins TRBV5-5 to TRBJ1-5; TRBD1 matches 10 bases. This CDR3 is 14 amino acids long. The ends lost 4 bases at V and 5 bases at J; junction bases unmatched: 3. The germline V gene has CDR1 SGHKS and CDR2 YYEKEE (reference sequence).

This clonotype was counted ten times or more. The chain recombines TRBV20-1 with TRBJ2-3; D perhaps matches TRBD1 (5 bases). Germline V lookup: CDR1 DFQATT, CDR2 SNEGSKA (reference sequence). V dropped 0 bases and J dropped 0 bases, with 7 bases sitting between them. This CDR3 contains 14 residues. The CDR3 loop reads CSARDAGSTDTQYF. The CDR3 bases are TGCAGTGCTAGAGACGCAGGGAGCACAGATACGCAGTATTTT.

This sequence joins TRBV7-2 and TRBJ1-6; D is unresolved. Germline V lookup: CDR1 SGHTA, CDR2 FQGNSA. This CDR3 has 12 amino acids. The V gene lost 1 base and the J gene lost 10 bases, with 5 bases spanning the gap. The DNA of the CDR3 is TGTGCCAGCAGCTTAGATCGGTCACCCCTCCACTTT. Translating gives CASSLDRSPLHF.

This clonotype has a single count. The junction shows a germline mismatch at one end, possibly a read error. The chain couples TRBV20-1 to TRBJ2-5; 8 bases line up with TRBD2. Germline V CDR1 and CDR2: DFQATT, SNEGSKA (reference sequence). CDR3 length: 14 amino acids. The DNA of the CDR3 is TGCAGTGCTAAACGGGAGGGGATGGAAGAGGCCCAGTACTTC. This translates into CSAKREGMEEAQYF.

The rearrangement joins TRBV15 to TRBJ1-2, with 7 bases that match TRBD1. Germline lookup yields CDR1 LNHNV and CDR2 YYDKDF (reference sequence). This CDR3 is built from 14 residues. Trimming took 3 bases from V and 8 from J; bases not matched to a gene: 9. CDR3 coding DNA: TGTGCCACCAGCAGCCGAGGGGGCCCGGGCGGCTACACCTTC. Protein sequence: CATSSRGGPGGYTF.

Turning to this clonotype: This is likely a read error, given that the CDR3 carries no conserved phenylalanine or tryptophan at its end. The DNA is left out, because the CDR3 cannot be placed on it with certainty; the CDR3 is given as TCRdb lists it. This chain joins TRBV7-2 and TRBJ2-5; TRBD1, the table's D call, was not compared with the DNA. The CDR3 is made up of 9 amino acids, end residues included. Germline-derived CDR1 and CDR2 are SGHTA and FQGNSA. CDR3 protein: CASSRGTNT.

CDR3 region: CSARSPVGFEETQYF. The DNA of the CDR3 is TGCAGTGCTAGGTCCCCCGTAGGGTTTGAAGAGACCCAGTACTTC. The chain links TRBV20-1 to TRBJ2-5; D ambiguous. Per germline, CDR1 DFQATT and CDR2 SNEGSKA (reference sequence). The CDR3 sequence is 15 residues long. Trimming stripped 3 bases from V and 3 bases from J, with 17 bases between.

The count of this clonotype is one. The J gene is TRBJ2-5, the V gene TRBV29-1; TRBD2 matches 11 bases. The CDR3 contains 15 residues. Germline CDR1 SQVTM, CDR2 ANQGSEA. J lost 2 bases, V lost 6 bases, and 8 bases had no gene match. The CDR3 region is CSVHRLAGPQETQYF. The CDR3 region has the DNA TGCAGCGTCCATCGACTAGCGGGACCTCAAGAGACCCAGTACTTC. The full variable domain, completed using reference TRBV29-1 and TRBJ2-5, is SAVISQKPSRDICQRGTSLTIQCQVDSQVTMMFWYRQQPGQSLTLIATANQGSEATYESGFVIDKFPISRPNLTFSTLTVSNMSPEDSSIYLCSVHRLAGPQETQYFGPGTRLLVL.

This clonotype showed up many times. The chain is built from TRBV4-1 and TRBJ1-2, with D possibly matching TRBD1 (6 bases). V was clipped by 0 bases and J by 4 bases, with 9 bases between them. This CDR3 comprises 14 residues. CDR1 is MGHRA and CDR2 is YSYEKL in the germline V gene. The chain's CDR3 is CASSQERGPYGYTF. In DNA, the CDR3 is TGCGCCAGCAGCCAAGAACGGGGGCCCTATGGCTACACCTTC.

In regard to this clonotype: Because the CDR3 is missing its conserved closing phenylalanine or tryptophan, this is likely a read error. Because the CDR3's place on the DNA is in doubt, the DNA is left out and the CDR3 is given as listed by TCRdb. This sequence joins TRBV7-2 and TRBJ2-6; the table's TRBD1 call for D was not verified on the DNA. Ends included, the CDR3 has 12 residues. Germline assignment: CDR1 SGHTA and CDR2 FQGNSA. This chain's CDR3 is CASSLPLAGQPT.

This clonotype has a count of ten or more. This chain links TRBV4-2 with TRBJ1-2; no clear D. The V gene's germline CDR1 is LGHNA and CDR2 YNFKEQ. V lost 4 bases and J lost 0, with 12 bases in between. The CDR3 sequence is 15 residues long. CDR3 region: CASSLFGETNYGYTF. For the CDR3, the DNA is TGTGCCAGCAGCCTCTTCGGGGAGACTAACTATGGCTACACCTTC.

At least ten counts were recorded for this clonotype. The chain has TRBV5-1 and TRBJ2-7; 15 bases are a match to TRBD2. CDR3 length: 15 residues. V lost 5 bases to trimming and J lost 4 bases; unmatched junction nucleotides: 4. Germline loops: CDR1 SGHRS, CDR2 YFSETQ. The CDR3 reads CASRGTSGRLYEQYF. CDR3 sequence (DNA): TGCGCCAGCAGAGGGACTAGCGGGAGGTTGTACGAGCAGTACTTC.

This chain connects TRBV20-1 to TRBJ1-6, with 7 positions matching TRBD1. Trimming removed 0 bases from V and 2 bases from J; junction bases left unmatched: 4. The V gene's germline CDR1 is DFQATT and CDR2 SNEGSKA (reference sequence). This CDR3 has 16 residues. The chain's CDR3 is CSARDRGTAYNSPLHF. CDR3 in DNA: TGCAGTGCTAGAGATCGTGGGACAGCCTATAATTCACCCCTCCACTTT.

Worth noting for this clonotype: The junction differs from germline at one of its ends, possibly a read error. The rearrangement uses TRBV5-1 and TRBJ2-2; D gene uncertain. This CDR3 spans 8 amino acids. CDR1 and CDR2 (germline): SGHRS, YFSETQ. The CDR3 protein is CASREPVF. The CDR3 DNA follows: TGCGCCAGCAGGGAGCCGGTTTTT.

This clonotype has ten or more counts. The rearrangement links TRBV12-3 or TRBV12-4 to TRBJ2-7; maybe TRBD2 (6 bases). The CDR3 length is 17 residues. V lost 2 bases, J lost 2 bases, and 19 bases lay in between. The CDR3 reads CASSLRAGGEEPYEQYF. The CDR3 DNA is TGTGCCAGCAGTTTAAGGGCAGGCGGGGAGGAACCCTACGAGCAGTACTTC.

At least ten counts were recorded for this clonotype. V and J are TRBV11-2 and TRBJ2-3, with 7 bases that match TRBD2. Germline-derived CDR1 and CDR2 are SGHAT and FQNNGV. Germline trimming cut 1 base from V and 1 base from J; bases unmatched to any gene: 5. The length of the CDR3 is 16 residues. The CDR3 coding sequence is TGTGCCAGCAGCTTAGCCCTAGCGGAAGGCACAGATACGCAGTATTTT. Translated, it gives CASSLALAEGTDTQYF. The whole variable domain, filled in from reference TRBV11-2 and TRBJ2-3, reads EAGVAQSPRYKIIEKRQSVAFWCNPISGHATLYWYQQILGQGPKLLIQFQNNGVVDDSQLPKDRFSAERLKGVDSTLKIQPAKLEDSAVYLCASSLALAEGTDTQYFGPGTRLTVL.

This clonotype was seen ten or more times. The chain has TRBV4-2 and TRBJ2-5; perhaps D is TRBD1 or TRBD2 (5 bases each). The CDR3 has 15 residues. The V gene lost 0 bases and the J gene lost 5 bases, with 13 bases spanning the gap. Germline CDR1 and CDR2: LGHNA and YNFKEQ. CDR3 sequence reads: CASSQEGTEGETQYF. CDR3 coding DNA: TGTGCCAGCAGCCAAGAGGGGACGGAAGGGGAGACCCAGTACTTC.

This clonotype occurred many times. V and J are TRBV12-3 or TRBV12-4 and TRBJ2-3; the match to TRBD1 covers 8 bases. After removal of 6 bases from V and 5 bases from J, the junction contained 10 bases not matched to a gene. CDR3 size: 15 residues. The CDR3, as DNA: TGTGCCAGCAGCCCCCCCAGGGGGCATGGAGATACGCAGTATTTT. Protein product: CASSPPRGHGDTQYF.

V usage is TRBV19 and J usage is TRBJ1-1; tentative D call: TRBD1 (6 bases). Germline V gene data show CDR1 as LNHDA and CDR2 as SQIVND (reference sequence). The V end was cut by 3 bases, the J end by 0 bases, with 14 bases between. The CDR3 sequence is 16 residues long. As DNA, the CDR3 is TGTGCCAGTAGTATGGCCGGGGGGCGGATGAACACTGAAGCTTTCTTT. Translation gives CASSMAGGRMNTEAFF.

This clonotype was seen many times. The V gene is TRBV4-3, the J gene TRBJ2-7; D not resolved. This CDR3 is built from 15 residues. Trimming left V 1 base short and J 3 bases short, with 13 bases between. Germline CDR1 is LGHNA and CDR2 is YSLEER. CDR3 in DNA: TGCGCCAGCAGCCAAGTAGCACAGCCCGACTACGAGCAGTACTTC. Translating gives CASSQVAQPDYEQYF.